The sequence of this T cell receptor beta chain was determined in a study of control samples from healthy donors and cancer patients. Repertoires were generated with immunoSEQ multiplex PCR, while TCRdb's copy carries only in-frame clones and drops some. The table records 70,000 to 100,000 clones, about 89% of them present only once. Germline V gene sequence: CDR1 SGHNT, CDR2 YYREEE (reference sequence). The CDR3 totals 14 residues. Trimming left V 1 base short and J 2 bases short, with 10 bases between. The source is a woman aged 60-75 years in good health. The chain has TRBV5-4 and TRBJ2-7; D is tentatively TRBD1 or TRBD2 (5 bases each). Sequencing was carried out using blood. CDR3 sequence (DNA): TGTGCCAGCAGCTTGAGGGGACGGACCTACGAGCAGTACTTC. It codes for CASSLRGRTYEQYF.